The 19 T cell receptor beta chains reported below all come from one sample, sequenced in a study of T cell repertoires in cytomegalovirus infection. TCRdb itself ran the reads through MiXCR, one entry per CDR3 protein. Found here are about 830,000 distinct CDR3 sequences, over 25% of them singletons; the top ten hold around 12%. Their antigens remain unidentified. The starting material was cultured CD8+ T cells from PBMCs, obtained from culture after CMV antigen stimulation. These receptors originate from a human donor in good health (CMV status not recorded). Some clones in this sample may be carry-over from other donors' samples.

In its sample, this clonotype was seen a few times. A junction boundary mismatches the germline segment, possibly from a read error. The V and J genes are TRBV20-1 and TRBJ2-5; no definite D call. CDR3 length: 14 residues. Germline values: CDR1 DFQATT, CDR2 SNEGSKA (reference sequence). CDR3 coding DNA: TGCAGTGCTAGGGCATATGCAGCCCAAGAGTCCCAGTACTTC. As protein: CSARAYAAQESQYF.

The chain has TRBV9 and TRBJ2-5; D ambiguous. Germline lookup yields CDR1 SGDLS and CDR2 YYNGEE. The CDR3 loop spans 14 amino acids. The ends were cut back, 0 bases at V and 1 base at J, with 7 bases in the middle. CDR3: CASSVEQSQETQYF. The CDR3 DNA follows: TGTGCCAGCAGCGTAGAACAGAGCCAAGAGACCCAGTACTTC.

The chain recombines TRBV7-9 with TRBJ1-4; 9 positions agree with TRBD1. The germline CDR1 and CDR2 sequences are SEHNR and FQNEAQ (reference sequence). This CDR3 is 16 amino acids long. J lost 4 bases, V lost 7 bases, and 10 bases had no gene match. As DNA, the CDR3 is TGTGCCAGCACCGAACACAGGGGGCTGTTTAATGAAAAACTGTTTTTT. It yields the protein CASTEHRGLFNEKLFF.

This clonotype was detected only once. The CDR3, as DNA: TGTGCCATCAGGATGGGACTAGCGGGGGGACCTCTATACACAGATACGCAGTATTTT. This translates into CAIRMGLAGGPLYTDTQYF. The chain couples TRBV10-3 to TRBJ2-3, with 15 bases identical to TRBD2. The CDR3 totals 19 residues. Germline values: CDR1 ENHRY, CDR2 SYGVKD. V was clipped by 6 bases and J by 2 bases; unmatched bases: 12.

This clonotype was counted at least ten times. Germline and junction disagree at one end, which may indicate a read error. The chain employs TRBV7-7 and TRBJ2-2, with D maybe TRBD2 (5 bases). Germline V CDR1 and CDR2: SSHAT, FNYEAQ (reference sequence). The CDR3 has 15 residues. The CDR3 loop is CASSLDGANTGELFF. The CDR3 DNA reads TGTGCTAGCAGCTTAGACGGGGCGAACACCGGGGAGCTGTTTTTT.

This clonotype was detected a few times. The chain joins TRBV7-9 to TRBJ2-7, with 8 nucleotides matching TRBD2. Germline CDR1 is SEHNR and CDR2 is FQNEAQ (reference sequence). The CDR3 is 13 amino acids. V lost 5 bases to trimming and J lost 4 bases; unmatched junction nucleotides: 4. The CDR3 is CASSERGRYEQYV. The CDR3 DNA is TGTGCCAGCAGCGAGCGGGGGAGGTACGAGCAGTACGTC.

There are many counts of this clonotype. The chain combines TRBV7-8 with TRBJ2-7; D uncertain. CDR1 and CDR2 (germline): SGHVS, FQNEAQ. The V end was cut by 1 base, the J end by 6 bases, with 13 bases between. CDR3 size: 14 residues. This CDR3 is CASSLDAGAGEQYF. As DNA, the CDR3 is TGTGCCAGCAGCTTAGATGCAGGAGCAGGCGAGCAGTACTTC.

V usage is TRBV28 and J usage is TRBJ2-1; either TRBD1 or TRBD2 may supply D (7 bases each). Trimming removed 3 bases from V and 0 bases from J, with 18 bases in between. Germline-derived CDR1 and CDR2 are MDHEN and SYDVKM. The CDR3 length is 18 residues. The CDR3 DNA reads TGTGCCAGCAGTTTTCCCCCAGGGGGGGCGAGCTCCTACAATGAGCAGTTCTTC. Translation gives CASSFPPGGASSYNEQFF.

The chain links TRBV6-2 or TRBV6-3 to TRBJ2-3, with 12 bases identical to TRBD2. The trim removed 6 bases at V and 4 bases at J, leaving 5 bases unmatched. Germline CDR1 reads MNHEY; CDR2 reads SVGEGT. This CDR3 region has 15 residues. The CDR3 DNA is TGTGCCAGCAGCCAACTAGCGGGGGGCCCAGATACGCAGTATTTT. It codes for CASSQLAGGPDTQYF.

This clonotype was counted between two and nine times. This chain links TRBV7-4 with TRBJ2-2; 7 nucleotides match TRBD2. After removal of 3 bases from V and 6 bases from J, the junction contained 7 bases not matched to a gene. This CDR3 spans 15 amino acids. Germline V gene lookup returns CDR1 SGHVT and CDR2 SQSDAQ. The CDR3 nucleotides are TGTGCCAGCAGCTTGCCGAGGGGAGGGGCCGGGGAGCTGTTTTTT. Translating gives CASSLPRGGAGELFF. The complete variable domain, with remaining parts taken from reference TRBV7-4 and TRBJ2-2, reads GAGVSQSPRYKVAKRGRDVALRCDSISGHVTLYWYRQTLGQGSEVLTYSQSDAQRDKSGRPSGRFSAERPERSVSTLKIQRTEQGDSAVYLCASSLPRGGAGELFFGEGSRLTVL.

This clonotype was detected only a few times. This rearrangement joins TRBV27 to TRBJ2-2, with a possible D match to TRBD2 (5 bases). This CDR3 contains 11 residues. Per the germline V gene, CDR1 is MNHEY and CDR2 is SMNVEV (reference sequence). The V end was cut by 5 bases, the J end by 9 bases, with 7 bases between. The CDR3 reads CASSRGWELFF. CDR3 bases: TGTGCCAGCAGTCGGGGATGGGAGCTGTTTTTT.

J is TRBJ2-1 and V is TRBV29-1; D possibly corresponds to TRBD2 (6 bases). V gave up 6 bases and J gave up 8 bases, with 23 bases separating them. This CDR3 is built from 15 residues. Germline CDR1 and CDR2: SQVTM and ANQGSEA. CDR3 coding DNA: TGCAGCGTAATCGACCGGGCCACCGGAGGGGATGAGCAGTTCTTC. It encodes CSVIDRATGGDEQFF.

This clonotype has a handful of counts. The chain is built from TRBV6-5 and TRBJ2-7; a possible D gene is TRBD1 (5 bases). This CDR3 contains 13 residues. Trimming cost V 4 bases and J 3 bases, with 10 bases left between them. CDR1 and CDR2 (germline): MNHEY, SVGAGI. CDR3 residues: CASSFNRFYEQYF. In DNA form, the CDR3 reads TGTGCCAGCAGTTTCAACAGGTTCTACGAGCAGTACTTC.

This clonotype was seen only a few times. The CDR3, as DNA: TGTGCCAGCAGCCGAGGGACAGGGGAGAACCCCTACGAGCAGTACGTC. Translation: CASSRGTGENPYEQYV. The rearrangement uses TRBV6-2 or TRBV6-3 and TRBJ2-7; 10 bases are a match to TRBD1. J was trimmed by 2 bases and V by 6 bases; bases with no gene match: 10. The CDR3 consists of 16 residues. Germline CDR1 is MNHEY and CDR2 is SVGEGT.

The chain recombines TRBV4-2 with TRBJ2-3; D is unresolved. Germline V gene lookup returns CDR1 LGHNA and CDR2 YNFKEQ. The CDR3 extends over 13 amino acids. Trimming took 1 base from V and 4 from J, leaving 6 bases between them. The DNA of the CDR3 is TGTGCCAGCAGCCAAGTGCTTGCAGATACGCAGTATTTT. The encoded protein is CASSQVLADTQYF.

V usage is TRBV13 and J usage is TRBJ2-2, with D possibly being TRBD1 (5 bases). This CDR3 is 14 amino acids long. CDR1 and CDR2 (germline): PRHDT, FYEKMQ (reference sequence). Between the trimmed V and J ends, which lost 4 bases and 7 bases, there was a span of 13 bases. CDR3 loop: CASSSETVIGELFF. DNA of the CDR3: TGTGCCAGCAGCTCGGAGACAGTAATCGGGGAGCTGTTTTTT.

The rearrangement joins TRBV19 to TRBJ2-7; D is unclear. Germline CDR1 is LNHDA and CDR2 is SQIVND (reference sequence). The CDR3 is 12 residues long. Trimming removed 5 bases at V and 4 bases at J, with 9 bases between. CDR3 sequence reads: CASSPDDYEQYF. DNA for the CDR3: TGTGCCAGTAGTCCAGACGATTACGAGCAGTACTTC.

V usage is TRBV6-2 or TRBV6-3 and J usage is TRBJ2-2; a possible D gene is TRBD2 (6 bases). The CDR3 has 14 amino acids. CDR1 is MNHEY, CDR2 SVGEGT, per germline. Trimming took off 2 bases at V and 10 bases at J, with 14 bases between the two ends. The CDR3 loop reads CASSYNRGGEELFF. The CDR3 DNA reads as TGTGCCAGCAGTTACAATAGGGGAGGCGAGGAGCTGTTTTTT.

This clonotype turned up a few times. The chain has TRBV28 and TRBJ1-1, with D possibly matching TRBD1 (5 bases). CDR1 and CDR2 (germline): MDHEN, SYDVKM. The V gene lost 5 bases and the J gene lost 4 bases, with 20 bases spanning the gap. The CDR3 contains 16 residues. The CDR3 DNA reads TGTGCCAGCAGTCCTCGGGGCCCCTTTTGGAGCACTGAAGCTTTCTTT. Translated: CASSPRGPFWSTEAFF.